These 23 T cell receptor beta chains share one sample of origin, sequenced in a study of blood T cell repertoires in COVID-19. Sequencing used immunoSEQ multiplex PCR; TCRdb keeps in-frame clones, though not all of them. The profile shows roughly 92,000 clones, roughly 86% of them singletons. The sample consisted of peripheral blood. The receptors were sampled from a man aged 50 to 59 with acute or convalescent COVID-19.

CDR3 DNA sequence: TGTGCCAGCAGCAGTGGGGGGGCAAAGTGGGGCTACACCTTC. This gives the protein CASSSGGAKWGYTF. J is TRBJ1-2 and V is TRBV7-2, with D tentatively TRBD1 (6 bases). CDR3 length: 14 residues. The V and J ends lost 5 bases and 8 bases respectively, with 18 bases between them. Germline V gene lookup returns CDR1 SGHTA and CDR2 FQGNSA.

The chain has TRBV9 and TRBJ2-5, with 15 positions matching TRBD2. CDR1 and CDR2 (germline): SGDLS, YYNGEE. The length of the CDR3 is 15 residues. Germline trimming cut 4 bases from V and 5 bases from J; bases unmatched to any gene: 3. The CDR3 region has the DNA TGTGCCAGCAGCCTCGGACTAGCGGGAGGGGAGACCCAGTACTTC. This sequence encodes CASSLGLAGGETQYF.

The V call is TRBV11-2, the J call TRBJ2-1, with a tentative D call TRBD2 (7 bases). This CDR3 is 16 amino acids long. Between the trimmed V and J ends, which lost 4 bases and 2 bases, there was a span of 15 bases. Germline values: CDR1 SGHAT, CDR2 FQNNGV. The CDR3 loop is CASSYGGGSAYNEQFF. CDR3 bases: TGTGCCAGCAGCTATGGGGGCGGGAGTGCCTACAATGAGCAGTTCTTC.

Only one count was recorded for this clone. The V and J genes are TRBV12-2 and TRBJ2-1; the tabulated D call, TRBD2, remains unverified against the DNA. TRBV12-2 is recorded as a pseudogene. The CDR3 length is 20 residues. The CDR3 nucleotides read TGTGCAAGTCGCTTAGCTCCGCATGGGAGGGAGGGCCGGTTCTACAATGAGCAGTTCTTC. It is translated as CASRLAPHGREGRFYNEQFF.

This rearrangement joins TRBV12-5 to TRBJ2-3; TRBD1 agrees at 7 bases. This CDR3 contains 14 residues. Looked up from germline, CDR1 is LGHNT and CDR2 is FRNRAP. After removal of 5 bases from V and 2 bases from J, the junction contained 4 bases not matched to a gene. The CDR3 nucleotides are TGTGCTAGTGGTCCGGGACAGCTCACAGATACGCAGTATTTT. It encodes CASGPGQLTDTQYF. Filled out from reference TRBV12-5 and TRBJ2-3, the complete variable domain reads DARVTQTPRHKVTEMGQEVTMRCQPILGHNTVFWYRQTMMQGLELLAYFRNRAPLDDSGMPKDRFSAEMPDATLATLKIQPSEPRDSAVYFCASGPGQLTDTQYFGPGTRLTVL.

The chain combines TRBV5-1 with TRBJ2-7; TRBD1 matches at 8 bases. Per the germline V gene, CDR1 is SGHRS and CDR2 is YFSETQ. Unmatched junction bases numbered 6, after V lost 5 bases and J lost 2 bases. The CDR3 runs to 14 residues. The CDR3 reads CASRTPGQAYEQYF. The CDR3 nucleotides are TGCGCCAGCAGGACTCCGGGACAGGCCTACGAGCAGTACTTC.

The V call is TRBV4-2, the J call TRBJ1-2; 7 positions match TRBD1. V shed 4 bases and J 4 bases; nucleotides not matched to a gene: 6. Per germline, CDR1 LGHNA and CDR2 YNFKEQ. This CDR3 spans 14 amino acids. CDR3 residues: CASSRTGTVYGYTF. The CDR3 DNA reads TGTGCCAGCAGCCGTACCGGGACAGTCTATGGCTACACCTTC.

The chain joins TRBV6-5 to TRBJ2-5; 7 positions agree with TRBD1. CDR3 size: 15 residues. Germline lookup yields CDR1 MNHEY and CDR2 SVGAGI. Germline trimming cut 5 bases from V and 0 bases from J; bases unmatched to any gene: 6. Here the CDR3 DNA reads TGTGCCAGCAGTAAGGGACAGACGTACCAAGAGACCCAGTACTTC. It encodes CASSKGQTYQETQYF.

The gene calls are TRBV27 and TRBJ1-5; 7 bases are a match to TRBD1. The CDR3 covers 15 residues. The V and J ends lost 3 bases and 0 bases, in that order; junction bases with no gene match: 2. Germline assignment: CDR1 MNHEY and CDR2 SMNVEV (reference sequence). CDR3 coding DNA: TGTGCCAGCAGTTTCGGGACAGATAGCAATCAGCCCCAGCATTTT. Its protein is CASSFGTDSNQPQHF.

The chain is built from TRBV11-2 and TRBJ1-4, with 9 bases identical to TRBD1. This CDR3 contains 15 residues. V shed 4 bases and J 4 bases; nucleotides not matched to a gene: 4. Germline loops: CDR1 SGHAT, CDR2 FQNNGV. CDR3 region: CASSSRTGVNEKLFF. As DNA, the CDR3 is TGTGCCAGCAGCTCCAGGACAGGGGTTAATGAAAAACTGTTTTTT.

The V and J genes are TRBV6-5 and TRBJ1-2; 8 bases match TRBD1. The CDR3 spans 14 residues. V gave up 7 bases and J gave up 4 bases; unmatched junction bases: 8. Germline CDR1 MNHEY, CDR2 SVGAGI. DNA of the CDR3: TGTGCCAGCACCCCAGGGGGCGCGGGCTATGGCTACACCTTC. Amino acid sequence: CASTPGGAGYGYTF.

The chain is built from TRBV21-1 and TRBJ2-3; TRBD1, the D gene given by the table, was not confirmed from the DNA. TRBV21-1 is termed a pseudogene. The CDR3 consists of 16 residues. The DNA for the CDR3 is TGTGCCAGCAGCAAAGCTACAGACCGTAGCACAGATACGCAGTATTTT. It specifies CASSKATDRSTDTQYF.

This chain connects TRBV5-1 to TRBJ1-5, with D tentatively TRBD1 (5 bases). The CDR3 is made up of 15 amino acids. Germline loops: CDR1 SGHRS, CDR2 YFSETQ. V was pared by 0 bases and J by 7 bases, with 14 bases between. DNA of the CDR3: TGCGCCAGCAGCTTGGGCCCTACAGGATCCCAGCCCCAGCATTTT. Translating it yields CASSLGPTGSQPQHF.

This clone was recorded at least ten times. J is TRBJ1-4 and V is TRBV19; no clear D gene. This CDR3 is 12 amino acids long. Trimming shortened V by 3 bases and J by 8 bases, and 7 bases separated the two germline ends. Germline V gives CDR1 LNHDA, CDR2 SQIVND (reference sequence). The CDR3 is CASSIRSEKLFF. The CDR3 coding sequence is TGTGCCAGTAGTATCCGAAGCGAAAAACTGTTTTTT.

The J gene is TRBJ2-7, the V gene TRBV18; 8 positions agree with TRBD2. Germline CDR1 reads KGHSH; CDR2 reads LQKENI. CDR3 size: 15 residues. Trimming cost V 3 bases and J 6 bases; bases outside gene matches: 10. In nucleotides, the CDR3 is TGTGCCAGCTCACCGAAGGGACTAGAAGGCTCCGAGCAGTACTTC. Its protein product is CASSPKGLEGSEQYF.

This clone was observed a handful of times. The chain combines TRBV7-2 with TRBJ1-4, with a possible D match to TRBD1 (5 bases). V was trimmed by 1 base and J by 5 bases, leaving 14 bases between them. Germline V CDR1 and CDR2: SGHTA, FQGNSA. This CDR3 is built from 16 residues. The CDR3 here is CASSLVIGGVNEKLFF. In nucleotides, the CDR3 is TGTGCCAGCAGCTTAGTTATTGGAGGGGTGAATGAAAAACTGTTTTTT.

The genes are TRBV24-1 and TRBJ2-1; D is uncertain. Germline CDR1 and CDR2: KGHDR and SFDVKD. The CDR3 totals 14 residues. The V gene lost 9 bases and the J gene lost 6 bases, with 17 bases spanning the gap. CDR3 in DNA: TGTGCCACCGCCTCATCTTCAAGAGGCAATGAGCAGTTCTTC. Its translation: CATASSSRGNEQFF.

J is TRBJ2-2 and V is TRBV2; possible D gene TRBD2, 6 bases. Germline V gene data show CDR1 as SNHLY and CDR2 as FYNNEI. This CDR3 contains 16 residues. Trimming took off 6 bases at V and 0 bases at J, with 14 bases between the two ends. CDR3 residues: CASREGLVANTGELFF. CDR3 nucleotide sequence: TGTGCCAGCAGAGAGGGACTGGTAGCGAACACCGGGGAGCTGTTTTTT.

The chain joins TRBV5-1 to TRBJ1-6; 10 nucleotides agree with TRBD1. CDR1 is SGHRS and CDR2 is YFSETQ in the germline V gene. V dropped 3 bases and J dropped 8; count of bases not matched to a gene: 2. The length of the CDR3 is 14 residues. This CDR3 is CASSSGTGDSPLHF. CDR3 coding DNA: TGCGCCAGCAGCTCAGGGACAGGGGATTCACCCCTCCACTTT. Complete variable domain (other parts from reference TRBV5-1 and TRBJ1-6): KAGVTQTPRYLIKTRGQQVTLSCSPISGHRSVSWYQQTPGQGLQFLFEYFSETQRNKGNFPGRFSGRQFSNSRSEMNVSTLELGDSALYLCASSSGTGDSPLHFGNGTRLTVT.

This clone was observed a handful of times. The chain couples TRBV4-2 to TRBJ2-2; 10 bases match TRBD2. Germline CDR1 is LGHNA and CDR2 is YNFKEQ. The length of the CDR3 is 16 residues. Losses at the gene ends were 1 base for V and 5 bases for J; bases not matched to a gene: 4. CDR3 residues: CASSQAGLAETGELFF. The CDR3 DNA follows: TGTGCCAGCAGCCAAGCTGGACTAGCGGAAACCGGGGAGCTGTTTTTT.

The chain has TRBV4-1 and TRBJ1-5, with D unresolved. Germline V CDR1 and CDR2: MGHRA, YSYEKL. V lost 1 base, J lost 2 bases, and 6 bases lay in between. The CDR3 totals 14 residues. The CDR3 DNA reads TGCGCCAGCAGCCAAGGGGCAGGCAATCAGCCCCAGCATTTT. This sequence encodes CASSQGAGNQPQHF.

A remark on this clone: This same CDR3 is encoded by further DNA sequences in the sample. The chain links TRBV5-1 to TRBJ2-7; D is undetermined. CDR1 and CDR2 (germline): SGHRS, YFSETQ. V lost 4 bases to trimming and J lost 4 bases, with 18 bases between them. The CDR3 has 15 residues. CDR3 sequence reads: CASSLSPGALYEQYF. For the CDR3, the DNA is TGCGCCAGCAGCCTCTCCCCGGGTGCTCTGTACGAGCAGTACTTC.

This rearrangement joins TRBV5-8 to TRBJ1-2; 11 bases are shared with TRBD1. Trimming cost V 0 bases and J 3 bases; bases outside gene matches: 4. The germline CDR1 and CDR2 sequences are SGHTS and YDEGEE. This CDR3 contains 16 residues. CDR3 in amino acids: CASSLDRTGGDYGYTF. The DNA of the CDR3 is TGTGCCAGCAGCTTGGACCGGACAGGGGGCGACTATGGCTACACCTTC.